The clone carrying this TCR beta chain was seen a handful of times. This sample stems from a study of CD8+ T cells in alopecia areata. Treatment: oral pan-JAK inhibitor, 5-10 mg twice daily. Sequencing relied on a cDNA template that was reverse transcribed from extracted RNA. Profiled with immunoSEQ multiplex PCR; TCRdb holds only in-frame clones, not every one. The sample holds over 100,000 clones, about 60% seen once. The CDR3 sequence is 18 residues long. V shed 2 bases and J 5 bases; nucleotides not matched to a gene: 18. Germline V gives CDR1 SQVTM, CDR2 ANQGSEA. This sequence joins TRBV29-1 and TRBJ2-3; TRBD1 matches 8 bases. This material consisted of CD8+ T cells sorted from blood, taken at week 24, from a patient treated with tofacitinib. The receptor was isolated from a human donor with alopecia areata. CDR3 amino acids: CSVEPWDLQGAREDTQYF. CDR3 sequence (DNA): TGCAGCGTTGAACCGTGGGACCTTCAGGGGGCGCGGGAAGATACGCAGTATTTT.